The entry below gives a single T cell receptor (beta chain) sequence along with its context. Its target is not known. TCRdb reprocessed the reads via MiXCR and lists one record per CDR3 protein. The data show some 320,000 distinct CDR3 sequences, about 29% seen once. The germline gives CDR1 MNHNY, CDR2 SVGAGI (reference sequence). Trimming at V came to 2 bases and at J to 0 bases, leaving 3 bases not matched to a gene. The CDR3 extends over 15 amino acids. This entry comes from a study of T cell repertoires in cytomegalovirus infection. Study background: Selected CMV epitopes included recently identified HLA-C-restricted ones as well as well-studied HLA-B-restricted ones. Through public TCR beta signatures, both CMV infection and matching HLA type were indicated. Points from the study as a whole: In two of eight donors, the top clonotype was HLA-C-restricted CMV-specific.

This rearrangement joins TRBV6-6 to TRBJ1-1; TRBD1 aligns across 7 bases. Material: cultured PBMCs, obtained from culture after CMV antigen stimulation. This clonotype originated in a human donor in good health (CMV status not recorded). Some clones in this sample may be carry-over from other donors' samples. CDR3 bases: TGTGCCAGCAGTTACGGGACAGATTTGAACACTGAAGCTTTCTTT. It yields the protein CASSYGTDLNTEAFF.